These 13 T cell receptor beta chains came from one sample sequenced in a study of beta chain features in type 1 diabetes. Study-level findings and limits: Researchers report that Type 1 diabetes patients had moderately but significantly shorter TCRB CDR3s across all four CD4+ subsets.

Expressed TCRB transcripts were sequenced because the entire RNA isolate underwent reverse transcription. The repertoire was sequenced with immunoSEQ multiplex PCR; TCRdb's copy has only in-frame clones and lacks some. Of hundreds of thousands of clones in the sample, about a tenth were seen once. No cognate antigen is known for these TCRs. Specimen: naive CD4+ T cells from blood. These receptors were obtained from a man aged 25-40 years with type 1 diabetes.

This clone turned up a few times. The V and J genes are TRBV5-4 and TRBJ2-1; TRBD1 aligns across 8 bases. With 7 bases clipped from V and 8 bases from J, the junction kept 11 bases outside the gene matches. The CDR3 has 14 amino acids. Germline V gene data show CDR1 as SGHNT and CDR2 as YYREEE (reference sequence). CDR3 bases: TGTGCCAGCCCCGGACAGGGCGGTTTCGATGAGCAGTTCTTC. As protein: CASPGQGGFDEQFF.

This clone was detected a few times. The chain employs TRBV5-1 and TRBJ2-5; 8 nucleotides agree with TRBD1. This CDR3 region has 15 residues. The ends lost 3 bases at V and 3 bases at J; junction bases unmatched: 7. CDR1 is SGHRS and CDR2 is YFSETQ in the germline V gene. CDR3 amino acids: CASSSAPTGEETQYF. DNA of the CDR3: TGCGCCAGCAGCTCGGCGCCGACAGGGGAAGAGACCCAGTACTTC.

This clone was observed a few times. This chain uses TRBV13 with TRBJ2-7, with 10 nucleotides matching TRBD1. The CDR3 has 15 residues. The V and J ends lost 6 bases and 6 bases, in that order; junction bases with no gene match: 11. Looked up from germline, CDR1 is PRHDT and CDR2 is FYEKMQ (reference sequence). The CDR3 spells CASRKTGQGKGEQYF. In DNA, the CDR3 is TGTGCCAGCAGGAAGACGGGACAGGGGAAAGGCGAGCAGTACTTC.

The chain links TRBV6-1 to TRBJ2-6, with D uncertain. V was trimmed by 6 bases and J by 3 bases, leaving 12 bases between them. Germline values: CDR1 MNHNS, CDR2 SASEGT. This CDR3 has 15 residues. The CDR3 here is CASRGQASGANVLTF. Written as DNA, the CDR3 is TGTGCCAGCAGGGGCCAGGCGAGTGGGGCCAACGTCCTGACTTTC.

The chain joins TRBV30 to TRBJ2-7, with D tentatively TRBD1 (5 bases). Germline V gene sequence: CDR1 GTSNPN, CDR2 SVGIG (reference sequence). The CDR3 is 15 amino acids. Deletions cut 3 bases from V and 2 bases from J, with 17 bases between. The CDR3 protein is CAWSHPARGPYEQYF. The CDR3 DNA is TGTGCCTGGAGCCACCCGGCAAGGGGCCCCTACGAGCAGTACTTC. Together with reference TRBV30 and TRBJ2-7, the CDR3 gives the full variable domain: SQTIHQWPATLVQPVGSPLSLECTVEGTSNPNLYWYRQAAGRGLQLLFYSVGIGQISSEVPQNLSASRPQDRQFILSSKKLLLSDSGFYLCAWSHPARGPYEQYFGPGTRLTVT.

This clone appeared a few times. V and J are TRBV28 and TRBJ2-5; perhaps TRBD2 as D (5 bases). Germline lookup yields CDR1 MDHEN and CDR2 SYDVKM. This CDR3 is built from 15 residues. Trimming removed 3 bases from V and 5 bases from J, with 16 bases in between. The CDR3 coding sequence is TGTGCCAGCAGTTTGTTAGGCTTTAGAGGGGAGACCCAGTACTTC. It is translated as CASSLLGFRGETQYF.

The genes are TRBV29-1 and TRBJ2-5; TRBD1 matches 7 bases. This CDR3 has 14 amino acids. V shed 5 bases, J shed 5 bases, and the junction held 11 bases outside the gene matches. Germline-derived CDR1 and CDR2 are SQVTM and ANQGSEA. This CDR3 reads CSVPTGAGGETQYF. CDR3 bases: TGCAGCGTTCCCACAGGGGCCGGCGGGGAGACCCAGTACTTC.

The sample holds a few counts of this clone. The genes are TRBV28 and TRBJ1-1, with no clear D. The germline CDR1 and CDR2 sequences are MDHEN and SYDVKM. The CDR3 loop spans 12 amino acids. V lost 9 bases to trimming and J lost 6 bases, with 14 bases between them. The CDR3 spells CASSLVRAEAFF. CDR3 sequence (DNA): TGTGCCAGTTCTCTCGTTCGGGCTGAAGCTTTCTTT.

The chain has TRBV23-1 and TRBJ1-4, with D unresolved. TRBV23-1 carries the ORF label, with uncertain function. V lost 3 bases and J 0 bases, leaving 11 bases between the germline ends. This CDR3 region has 16 residues. This chain's CDR3 is CASSQGQLATNEKLFF. The CDR3 DNA sequence: TGCGCCAGCAGTCAGGGCCAGCTTGCAACTAATGAAAAACTGTTTTTT.

The V and J genes are TRBV5-6 and TRBJ1-1; the match to TRBD1 covers 8 bases. V lost 3 bases, J lost 2 bases, and 3 bases stayed unmatched. Germline V gene data show CDR1 as SGHDT and CDR2 as YYEEEE. CDR3 length: 14 residues. The CDR3 protein is CASSWGQENTEAFF. The CDR3 DNA reads TGTGCCAGCAGCTGGGGACAGGAAAACACTGAAGCTTTCTTT.

The J gene is TRBJ2-2, the V gene TRBV19; a weak D match, TRBD2 (6 bases). Germline assignment: CDR1 LNHDA and CDR2 SQIVND (reference sequence). Between the trimmed V and J ends, which lost 10 bases and 7 bases, there was a span of 19 bases. This CDR3 comprises 14 residues. The CDR3 sequence: CAIKEGRFGGELFF. In DNA, the CDR3 is TGTGCCATCAAGGAGGGCAGGTTCGGCGGGGAGCTGTTTTTT.

V usage is TRBV29-1 and J usage is TRBJ2-5, with 8 nucleotides matching TRBD2. The CDR3 extends over 13 amino acids. V was clipped by 6 bases and J by 5 bases; unmatched bases: 8. The germline V gene has CDR1 SQVTM and CDR2 ANQGSEA. CDR3 bases: TGCAGCGTCGTTAACCCGGGGGGGGAGACCCAGTACTTC. As protein: CSVVNPGGETQYF.

The chain recombines TRBV28 with TRBJ1-6, with 7 bases aligning to TRBD1. V shed 5 bases, J shed 7 bases, and the junction held 2 bases outside the gene matches. Germline V gene sequence: CDR1 MDHEN, CDR2 SYDVKM. The length of the CDR3 is 13 residues. The CDR3 region is CASSTGVNSPLHF. CDR3 nucleotide sequence: TGTGCCAGCAGTACAGGGGTAAATTCACCCCTCCACTTT.